This TCR beta chain was sequenced in a study of blood T cell repertoires in COVID-19. Germline assignment: CDR1 SGDLS and CDR2 YYNGEE. The CDR3 is made up of 14 amino acids. The V and J ends lost 0 bases and 6 bases, in that order; junction bases with no gene match: 4. Produced via immunoSEQ multiplex PCR; TCRdb's table is partial and in-frame only. The data contain 450,000 or so clones, around 91% of them seen just once; the ten biggest clones take up approximately 0.55%. Across about two dozen US areas, participants ranged in age from 18 to 89 years. Cohort allocation depended upon clinical history that participants reported.

V gene TRBV9 combines with J gene TRBJ2-7; the match to TRBD1 covers 9 bases. The sample consisted of PBMCs or T cells enriched from blood (not recorded which). The receptor was isolated from a man aged 18 to 35 who had recovered from COVID-19. CDR3 loop: CASSVDRGRGEQYF. CDR3 coding DNA: TGTGCCAGCAGCGTAGACAGGGGGCGCGGCGAGCAGTACTTC.